The 4 T cell receptor beta chains below come from one sample, sequenced in a study of breast tumors, draining lymph nodes, adjacent tissues. Breast cancer patients provided tissue from their axillary draining lymph nodes. TCRdb called the multiplex PCR reads again in MiXCR, with one record for every CDR3 protein. The sample lists under 150,000 distinct CDR3 sequences; approximately 22% were seen once. Specimen: axillary lymph node tissue. All receptors derive from a female donor with breast cancer. Some clones in this sample may be carry-over from other donors' samples.

This clonotype was found a few times. This rearrangement joins TRBV19 to TRBJ1-5; D unclear. Germline-derived CDR1 and CDR2 are LNHDA and SQIVND (reference sequence). V was cut by 1 base and J by 7 bases, with 8 bases left in between. CDR3 length: 13 amino acids. The CDR3 protein is CASSIGGNQPQHF. DNA for the CDR3: TGTGCCAGTAGTATAGGGGGTAACCAGCCCCAGCATTTT.

This clonotype was seen at least ten times. The rearrangement links TRBV19 to TRBJ2-2; tentatively, D is TRBD2 (5 bases). The CDR3 contains 14 residues. Per the germline V gene, CDR1 is LNHDA and CDR2 is SQIVND (reference sequence). The V end lost 9 bases, the J end lost 5 bases, and 16 bases lay between the germline ends. CDR3: CARDPRAETGELFF. The CDR3 nucleotides read TGTGCCAGAGACCCGCGGGCTGAAACCGGGGAGCTGTTTTTT.

This clonotype was seen many times. The V and J genes are TRBV7-2 and TRBJ2-1; the D call may be TRBD1 or TRBD2 (5 bases each). Trimming removed 2 bases at V and 10 bases at J, with 15 bases between. The CDR3 is 14 residues long. Per the germline V gene, CDR1 is SGHTA and CDR2 is FQGNSA. The DNA of the CDR3 is TGTGCCAGCAGCTTAAGGGGACCTCCTCTAGAGCAGTTCTTC. Translated: CASSLRGPPLEQFF.

On this clonotype itself: A read error may be the cause here, since a much bigger clone is one base away. The V call is TRBV19, the J call TRBJ2-3, with D possibly being TRBD1 (6 bases). The CDR3 extends over 15 amino acids. CDR1 and CDR2 from the germline V gene are LNHDA and SQIVND (reference sequence). The CDR3 protein is CASGITGSHTDTQYF. The CDR3, as DNA: TGTGCCAGTGGTATTACAGGGTCTCACACAGATACGCAGTATTTT.